This TCR beta chain was retrieved from a study of regulatory T cells in long-lasting Graves disease. Researchers made TCR beta libraries by using iRepertoire HTBI primers and running Arm-PCR on CDR3 regions. TCRdb re-called the multiplex PCR reads through MiXCR, storing one row per CDR3 protein. The sample includes 650,000 to 850,000 distinct CDR3 sequences, 30% of them seen just once. Described time point: persistent/refractory GD, antithyroid drugs over 5 years with positive TRAb. Making the TCR library involved RNA that had been extracted from PBMCs. With 3 bases removed from V and 7 bases from J, the gap between germline ends came to 6 bases. Germline-derived CDR1 and CDR2 are SEHNR and FQNEAQ (reference sequence). This CDR3 is built from 12 residues.

The sequencing used peripheral blood mononuclear cells (PBMCs), collected when the disease was refractory, from a patient treated with antithyroid drugs. This TCR was recovered from a female donor with Graves disease. The genes are TRBV7-9 and TRBJ1-4; D unresolved. This chain's CDR3 is CASSLRVEKLFF. DNA of the CDR3: TGTGCCAGCAGCTTGAGGGTTGAAAAACTGTTTTTT.